This T cell receptor beta chain stems from a study of PD-L1 blockade in urothelial cancer (dated by TCRdb to 2015 to 2018). Background for the entire study: Therapy was started in the mid-2010s for all patients, and atezolizumab 1,200 mg was administered intravenously every 3 weeks. About nine tenths of the roughly 29 patients were males with bladder-origin urothelial cancer, and about 60% of the 29 reported a prior smoking history. An ECOG performance status of 0 or 1 was recorded for the patients, and 0 to 3 prior chemotherapy regimens had been received by the patients. Blood samples were analyzed 3 weeks after the start of treatment (second dose) and 6 weeks after the start of treatment. Blood samples gave median yields of approximately 130,000 T cells and over 80,000 unique TCRs, along with a median clonality of 0.080. An exploratory multi-omic analysis was conducted of the somatic, immune and clinical correlates of response to PD-L1 blockade with atezolizumab in urothelial cancer. TCR sequencing covered pretreatment tumor samples and matched, serially collected peripheral blood taken before and after atezolizumab treatment. Durable clinical benefit was defined as a progression-free survival longer than 6 months, and TCR features were additionally tested against progression-free survival and overall survival. In the same patients who had TCR sequencing, pretreatment tumors also underwent whole exome sequencing and RNA sequencing. Durable clinical benefit was achieved by nine patients but not by the remaining 20. Pretreatment blood TCR-seq was available for about 27 patients, at least one posttreatment blood collection was obtained for around 25 patients, and tumor TCR-seq was available for around 25 patients.

Read against the paper, the sample's time point label means: pretreatment peripheral blood. A cohort of about 30 patients with locally advanced or metastatic urothelial carcinoma, treated at Memorial Sloan Kettering on a trial protocol, was included. Peripheral blood mononuclear cells were collected pretreatment and during treatment, at between 1 and 8 total time points per patient. The Qiagen DNeasy Blood extraction kit was used to purify genomic DNA from total PBMCs and from tumor samples. PBMCs were collected pretreatment and during treatment and were isolated and stored as previously described. Synthetic TCR analog templates were spiked into each PCR to estimate absolute template abundance from read counts. TCRbeta CDR3 regions were amplified from genomic DNA with bias-controlled V and J gene primers using the immunoSEQ assay. Rearranged TCRbeta segments were sequenced at approximately 20X coverage. The original methods were these. Sequencing errors were corrected by clustering and CDR3s were annotated against IMGT to assign V, D and J genes. Downstream analyses used only productive TCRbeta rearrangements and left out out-of-frame or stop-codon sequences. To compute clonality, Shannon entropy was normalized by the log of the number of unique productive sequences and then subtracted from one. Clones differing between time points or between blood and tumor were identified using Fisher's exact test with Benjamini-Hochberg correction, with an adjusted p below 0.01 applied as the threshold. TCRdb stores this immuneACCESS table with in-frame sequences only. Part of the clones is absent; in the studies checked, under half of the shortfall reflects unresolved V genes, and no reason is known for the rest. V and J calls and clone size are copied from that table; D and trimming were computed from the DNA. Within this sample are around 35,000 clones, with over 75% of them counted one time only. Jointly, the top ten make up roughly 14% of the sample.

Unmatched junction bases come to 2, with V trimmed by 1 base and J by 4 bases. The CDR3 has 15 amino acids, counting the end cysteine and phenylalanine. Only the CDR3 part of the read is kept: 45 bases, read in frame from the first base. Based on the germline V gene, the CDR1 and CDR2 sequences are SGHNT and YENEEA. With regard to this clone: Its cognate antigen has yet to be identified. The sample holds no much larger clone one base away, and base qualities are not on file.

What the work shows at the level of the full study, not this receptor alone: Because the sample size was small (n = 29) and many of the analyses were exploratory, the results are meant to be hypothesis-generating. A pretreatment peripheral blood TCR clonality below the median was linked to improved progression-free and overall survival. Among patients with durable benefit, tumor-associated TCR clones showed greater expansion in peripheral blood 3 weeks after treatment started (n ≈ 20, p = 0.022).

The sequence came from a man aged 55 to 70 with urothelial cancer. The sample here was PBMCs, taken around atezolizumab (anti-PD-L1) treatment. The V and J genes are TRBV11-3 and TRBJ2-5, and 11 bases in between align with TRBD2. The DNA is TGTGCCAGCAGCTTAGGTCTAGCGGGAGGAGAGACCCAGTACTTC. It is translated as CASSLGLAGGETQYF.